This T cell receptor beta chain was found in a study of shared clonotypes between healthy human individuals. Sequencing was performed with immunoSEQ multiplex PCR; in TCRdb, only in-frame clones are kept and a portion is missing. Of some 2.4 million clones in the sample, roughly 93% were seen once. This clone appeared a single time. Germline V gene sequence: CDR1 LNHDA, CDR2 SQIVND (reference sequence). V shed 3 bases and J shed 7 bases, with 16 bases lying between them. The CDR3 runs 14 residues. Source material: naive CD4+ T cells from PBMCs. The subset denotes: CD45RA+ positively selected. The receptor was isolated from a man between 18 and 29 years old in good health. Some clones in this sample may be carry-over from other donors' samples. This chain joins TRBV19 and TRBJ2-7, with D perhaps matching TRBD2 (6 bases). The CDR3 bases are TGTGCCAGTAGTATTCTTCCGGGACTGACAGAGCAGTACTTC. As protein: CASSILPGLTEQYF.